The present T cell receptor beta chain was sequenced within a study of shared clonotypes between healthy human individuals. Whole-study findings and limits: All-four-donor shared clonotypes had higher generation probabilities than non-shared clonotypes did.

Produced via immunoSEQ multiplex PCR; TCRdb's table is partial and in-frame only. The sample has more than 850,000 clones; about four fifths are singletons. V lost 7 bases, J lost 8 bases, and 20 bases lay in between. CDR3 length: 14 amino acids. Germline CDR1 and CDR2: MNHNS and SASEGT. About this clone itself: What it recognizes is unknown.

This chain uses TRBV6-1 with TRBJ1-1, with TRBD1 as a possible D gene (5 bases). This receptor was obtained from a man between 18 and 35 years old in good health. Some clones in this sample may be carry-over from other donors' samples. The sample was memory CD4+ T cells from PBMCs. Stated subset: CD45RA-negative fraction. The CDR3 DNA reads TGTGCCAGCACCTTTGGGGGGGGAACGGGAGAAGCTTTCTTT. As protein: CASTFGGGTGEAFF.